Following are 2 T cell receptor beta chains from one sample sequenced in a study of shared T cell receptors in the human thymus. Here immunoSEQ multiplex PCR was the method, and the copy in TCRdb shows in-frame clones only, minus some. The table has around 340,000 clones, over 90% seen once. Sequencing was done on a sample of thymocytes. The origin of the receptors is a human donor.

V usage is TRBV6-6 and J usage is TRBJ1-4; D is possibly TRBD1 (5 bases). From germline, CDR1 is MNHNY and CDR2 SVGAGI (reference sequence). This CDR3 is 13 amino acids long. Deletions cut 8 bases from V and 3 bases from J, with 10 bases between. The CDR3 sequence is CASGGYSNEKLFF. CDR3 bases: TGTGCCAGCGGGGGGTATTCTAATGAAAAACTGTTTTTT.

V usage is TRBV6-5 and J usage is TRBJ2-1; no clear D. The CDR3 sequence is 13 residues long. Looked up from germline, CDR1 is MNHEY and CDR2 is SVGAGI. V lost 5 bases and J 6 bases, leaving 11 bases between the germline ends. The CDR3: CASSPNSRNEQFF. The CDR3 DNA follows: TGTGCCAGCAGTCCAAATAGTCGCAATGAGCAGTTCTTC.